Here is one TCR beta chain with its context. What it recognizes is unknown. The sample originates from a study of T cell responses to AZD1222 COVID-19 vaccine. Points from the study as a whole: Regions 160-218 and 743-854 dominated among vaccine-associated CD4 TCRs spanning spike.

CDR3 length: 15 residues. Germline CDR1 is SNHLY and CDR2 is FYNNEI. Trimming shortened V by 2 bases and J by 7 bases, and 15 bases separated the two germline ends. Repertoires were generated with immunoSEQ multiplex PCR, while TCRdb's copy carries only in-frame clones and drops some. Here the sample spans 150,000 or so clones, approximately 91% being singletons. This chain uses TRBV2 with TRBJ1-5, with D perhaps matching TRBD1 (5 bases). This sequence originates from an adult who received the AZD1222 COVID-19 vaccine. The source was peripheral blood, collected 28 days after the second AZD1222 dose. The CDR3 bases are TGTGCCAGCAGTGAACTCGGGACGGCAGGGCAGCCCCAGCATTTT. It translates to CASSELGTAGQPQHF.